What follows are 21 T cell receptor beta chains derived from one specimen sequenced in a study of shared clonotypes between healthy human individuals. Sequencing was performed with immunoSEQ multiplex PCR; in TCRdb, only in-frame clones are kept and a portion is missing. Of approximately 250,000 clones listed, about 69% are singletons. The sample was memory CD4+ T cells sorted from blood. Noted subset: CD45RA-negative fraction. The source of these receptors is a man aged 25-40 years in good health.

The V gene is TRBV11-1, the J gene TRBJ2-6, with D unclear. The CDR3 length is 17 residues. The V and J ends lost 4 bases and 1 base respectively, with 14 bases between them. CDR1 SGHAT and CDR2 FQDESV come from the germline V gene (reference sequence). The DNA for the CDR3 is TGTGCCAGCAGCTCGGTGGGTCAGGAGTCTGGGGCCAACGTCCTGACTTTC. Translation: CASSSVGQESGANVLTF.

V is TRBV11-3 and J is TRBJ1-1; 9 bases fit TRBD1. V lost 4 bases, J lost 11 bases, and 8 bases stayed unmatched. Germline loops: CDR1 SGHNT, CDR2 YENEEA. The CDR3 has 13 amino acids. In DNA form, the CDR3 reads TGTGCCAGCAGCTCACCACAGGGGGCGGTGGCTTTCTTT. It codes for CASSSPQGAVAFF.

The genes are TRBV18 and TRBJ1-5; 7 bases map to TRBD1. The CDR3 is 14 residues long. The germline V gene encodes CDR1 KGHSH and CDR2 LQKENI. After removal of 4 bases from V and 7 bases from J, the junction contained 7 bases not matched to a gene. The CDR3 DNA is TGTGCCAGCTCACGGACAGGACAGGACCAGCCCCAGCATTTT. This codes for CASSRTGQDQPQHF.

The chain recombines TRBV7-3 with TRBJ2-1; TRBD2 agrees at 8 bases. The CDR3 runs to 16 residues. V shed 4 bases and J 6 bases; nucleotides not matched to a gene: 11. CDR1 and CDR2 from the germline V gene are SGHTA and FQGTGA. Here the CDR3 reads CASSSISGSSVNEQFF. In nucleotides, the CDR3 is TGTGCCAGCAGCTCCATAAGCGGGAGTTCAGTCAATGAGCAGTTCTTC.

The gene calls are TRBV7-9 and TRBJ2-5; D perhaps matches TRBD2 (5 bases). Germline CDR1 and CDR2: SEHNR and FQNEAQ (reference sequence). V lost 0 bases and J 5 bases, leaving 13 bases between the germline ends. This CDR3 is 15 amino acids long. The CDR3 is CASSLADGIPETQYF. CDR3 nucleotides: TGTGCCAGCAGCTTAGCGGACGGGATTCCGGAGACCCAGTACTTC.

V gene TRBV13 combines with J gene TRBJ2-7; D gene uncertain. The CDR3 contains 14 residues. With 5 bases removed from V and 5 bases from J, the gap between germline ends came to 16 bases. Germline lookup yields CDR1 PRHDT and CDR2 FYEKMQ (reference sequence). The CDR3 loop is CASSLRVRKDEQYF. The DNA of the CDR3 is TGTGCCAGCAGCCTAAGGGTCCGGAAGGACGAGCAGTACTTC.

The V and J genes are TRBV15 and TRBJ2-2, with a possible D match to TRBD1 (6 bases). The CDR3 covers 17 residues. Germline loops: CDR1 LNHNV, CDR2 YYDKDF (reference sequence). V lost 4 bases and J 3 bases, leaving 18 bases between the germline ends. CDR3 nucleotides: TGTGCCACCAGCATTCTTGGGACCACAGGGTACACCGGGGAGCTGTTTTTT. Translation: CATSILGTTGYTGELFF.

The rearrangement uses TRBV21-1 and TRBJ2-1; the D call TRBD1 from the table was never checked on the DNA. TRBV21-1 is flagged as a pseudogene. This CDR3 is 18 amino acids long. The CDR3 protein is CASSVPWPRIRSYNEQFF. For the CDR3, the DNA is TGTGCCAGCAGCGTCCCCTGGCCTCGAATTCGATCCTACAATGAGCAGTTCTTC.

The chain has TRBV28 and TRBJ1-5; D not certain. Germline lookup yields CDR1 MDHEN and CDR2 SYDVKM. V lost 7 bases to trimming and J lost 7 bases, with 11 bases between them. The CDR3 length is 12 residues. The DNA for the CDR3 is TGTGCCAGCACGATCAGGTTCCAGCCCCAGCATTTT. Protein product: CASTIRFQPQHF. The full variable domain, in which reference TRBV28 and TRBJ1-5 provide the parts outside the CDR3, is DVKVTQSSRYLVKRTGEKVFLECVQDMDHENMFWYRQDPGLGLRLIYFSYDVKMKEKGDIPEGYSVSREKKERFSLILESASTNQTSMYLCASTIRFQPQHFGDGTRLSIL.

The V call is TRBV18, the J call TRBJ2-3, with TRBD2 as a possible D gene (6 bases). The CDR3 totals 16 residues. CDR1 and CDR2 (germline): KGHSH, LQKENI. Trimming removed 6 bases from V and 2 bases from J, with 18 bases in between. The CDR3 is CASSLKVSGITDTQYF. CDR3 bases: TGTGCCAGCTCCCTTAAAGTTAGCGGAATCACAGATACGCAGTATTTT.

The chain recombines TRBV5-1 with TRBJ2-5, with D tentatively TRBD2 (5 bases). Germline values: CDR1 SGHRS, CDR2 YFSETQ. This CDR3 has 16 amino acids. V lost 4 bases, J lost 3 bases, and 19 bases lay in between. The chain's CDR3 is CASSLEGGRVEETQYF. The CDR3 DNA reads as TGCGCCAGCAGCCTGGAAGGTGGGCGGGTGGAAGAGACCCAGTACTTC.

This clone showed up just a few times. V usage is TRBV5-5 and J usage is TRBJ1-1, with D possibly TRBD1 on 5 matching bases. CDR3 size: 16 residues. V lost 4 bases and J lost 3, with 19 bases in between. Germline CDR1 reads SGHKS; CDR2 reads YYEKEE (reference sequence). CDR3 coding DNA: TGTGCCAGCAGCAACGGAGCAGGGCGTAGGTACACTGAAGCTTTCTTT. As protein: CASSNGAGRRYTEAFF.

This clone turned up a few times. The V call is TRBV5-1, the J call TRBJ2-7; D perhaps matches TRBD1 (5 bases). V dropped 6 bases and J dropped 0 bases, with 13 bases sitting between them. Per germline, CDR1 SGHRS and CDR2 YFSETQ. The CDR3 runs 14 residues. The CDR3 loop reads CASKRQQSSYEQYF. DNA of the CDR3: TGCGCCAGCAAACGACAGCAAAGCTCCTACGAGCAGTACTTC.

This clone was recorded many times. This chain uses TRBV2 with TRBJ1-2; D gene unclear. V lost 4 bases and J 0 bases, leaving 6 bases between the germline ends. The CDR3 totals 13 residues. Germline CDR1 SNHLY, CDR2 FYNNEI. The CDR3 protein is CASSGVANYGYTF. The CDR3 DNA reads as TGTGCCAGCAGTGGGGTCGCTAACTATGGCTACACCTTC.

The J gene is TRBJ2-3, the V gene TRBV5-4, with 9 bases fitting TRBD2. The CDR3 is made up of 16 amino acids. V lost 2 bases, J lost 7 bases, and 11 bases stayed unmatched. Germline-derived CDR1 and CDR2 are SGHNT and YYREEE (reference sequence). Here the CDR3 reads CASSFWPREGRYTQYF. The CDR3 bases are TGTGCCAGCAGCTTTTGGCCGCGGGAGGGCCGGTATACGCAGTATTTT.

The rearrangement uses TRBV7-8 and TRBJ2-1, with D perhaps TRBD2 (6 bases). Germline V gene lookup returns CDR1 SGHVS and CDR2 FQNEAQ. CDR3 length: 17 amino acids. V lost 3 bases and J lost 0, with 15 bases in between. The CDR3 spells CASSFGRAGSSYNEQFF. The CDR3, as DNA: TGTGCCAGCAGCTTTGGTCGCGCGGGGAGCTCCTACAATGAGCAGTTCTTC.

The rearrangement joins TRBV9 to TRBJ2-1; no clear D gene. Trimming cost V 1 base and J 8 bases, with 7 bases left between them. Germline lookup yields CDR1 SGDLS and CDR2 YYNGEE. The CDR3 is 12 amino acids. DNA for the CDR3: TGTGCCAGCAGCGTAACCCATTATGAGCAGTTCTTC. Encoded protein: CASSVTHYEQFF.

CDR3 DNA: TGTGCCAGCAGTTCCTGGACTAGCGGGACGCATGAGCAGTTCTTC. Protein sequence: CASSSWTSGTHEQFF. V gene TRBV27 combines with J gene TRBJ2-1; 12 bases are a match to TRBD2. Trimming took 4 bases from V and 8 from J; bases not matched to a gene: 6. The germline CDR1 and CDR2 sequences are MNHEY and SMNVEV (reference sequence). CDR3 length equals 15 residues.

A single count supports this clone. The chain carries TRBV4-3 and TRBJ1-3; 9 bases are a match to TRBD1. CDR1 is LGHNA and CDR2 is YSLEER in the germline V gene. The CDR3 has 16 amino acids. V trimming: 3 bases; J trimming: 0 bases; junction bases outside the gene matches: 3. In DNA form, the CDR3 reads TGCGCCAGCAGCCAGGGACAGGGAAACTCTGGAAACACCATATATTTT. Translated, it gives CASSQGQGNSGNTIYF.

The sample holds many counts of this clone. The gene calls are TRBV10-1 and TRBJ2-7, with D perhaps TRBD2 (5 bases). Germline V gene data show CDR1 as WNHNN and CDR2 as SYGVQD (reference sequence). The V end lost 3 bases, the J end lost 4 bases, and 13 bases lay between the germline ends. The CDR3 is 14 residues long. CDR3 sequence: CASSDGERTYEQYF. The CDR3 DNA follows: TGCGCCAGCAGTGATGGGGAAAGGACTTACGAGCAGTACTTC.

The J gene is TRBJ1-1, the V gene TRBV21-1. TRBV21-1 is designated a pseudogene. This CDR3 contains 12 residues. CDR3 DNA: TGTGCCAGCAGCAAAGTTATCACTGAAGCTTTCTTT. Its protein product is CASSKVITEAFF.